This T cell receptor (beta chain) was obtained from a study of brain T cells in children with intractable seizures. Here immunoSEQ multiplex PCR was the method, and the copy in TCRdb shows in-frame clones only, minus some. Of about 80,000 clones listed, roughly 89% were seen once; the top ten hold around 25%. The TCR originated in a girl aged 2 to 9 with Rasmussen encephalitis and intractable seizures. This specimen was peripheral blood, taken at surgery.

The CDR3 sequence is CASKTGEGAYEQYF. The CDR3 region has the DNA TGCGCCAGCAAGACAGGGGAAGGAGCCTACGAGCAGTACTTC. The rearrangement links TRBV5-1 to TRBJ2-7; 8 bases are a match to TRBD1. This CDR3 region has 14 residues. CDR1 and CDR2 (germline): SGHRS, YFSETQ. The V and J ends lost 6 bases and 2 bases, in that order; junction bases with no gene match: 7.